This TCR beta chain was identified during a study of blood T cell repertoires in COVID-19. Study information: Samples of COVID-19 (acute and convalescent) were obtained from the United States, Italy and Spain. T cells, B-cell-depleted T cells, or PBMCs provided the cDNA or gDNA that served as material.

Trimming left V 4 bases short and J 9 bases short, with 19 bases between. This CDR3 has 14 residues. Germline CDR1 reads SGHNT; CDR2 reads YYREEE (reference sequence). In the authors' methods: By means of reference gene primer amplification, nucleated cell counts were estimated. Repertoires were generated with immunoSEQ multiplex PCR, while TCRdb's copy carries only in-frame clones and drops some. V and J calls plus clone size are reproduced from that table; the DNA served to infer D and trimming. The table includes about 210,000 clones, approximately 90% detected once. The V call is TRBV5-4, the J call TRBJ1-2; no firm D call. The TCR comes from a man between 25 and 39 years old with acute or convalescent COVID-19. What was sequenced was peripheral blood. The DNA of the CDR3 is TGTGCCAGCAGCGTCTACGGTGTCTCAACGAGCTACACCTTC. Amino acid sequence: CASSVYGVSTSYTF.